This T cell receptor (beta chain) was documented in a study of CD8+ T cells in alopecia areata. Study details: Tofacitinib exposure lasted 6 to 18 months, followed by 6 months off drug.

Broader study findings: Scalp sample data also include resident alphabeta T cells from normal skin.

This clone was counted a few times. Its antigen is unidentified. Extracted from the samples, RNA was reverse transcribed into cDNA to serve as the sequencing template. Produced via immunoSEQ multiplex PCR; TCRdb's table is partial and in-frame only. The sample consists of approximately 180,000 clones, just under 60% of them appearing once. Unmatched junction bases numbered 7, after V lost 5 bases and J lost 2 bases. The CDR3 has 15 amino acids. The germline CDR1 and CDR2 sequences are SGHAT and FQNNGV. This clonotype was sampled from a human donor with alopecia areata. This rearrangement joins TRBV11-2 to TRBJ2-3; 7 nucleotides align to TRBD1. The sample in question was CD4+ T cells sorted from blood, obtained at week 0. This CDR3 is CASSPRDRVTDTQYF. The CDR3 DNA is TGTGCCAGCAGCCCTCGGGACAGAGTCACAGATACGCAGTATTTT.